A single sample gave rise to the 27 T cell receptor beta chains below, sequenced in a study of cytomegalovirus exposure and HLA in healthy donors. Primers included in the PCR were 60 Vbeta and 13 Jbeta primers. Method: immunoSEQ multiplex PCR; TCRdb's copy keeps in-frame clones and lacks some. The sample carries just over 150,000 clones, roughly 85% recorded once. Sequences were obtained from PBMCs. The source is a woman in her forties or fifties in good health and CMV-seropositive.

CDR3 DNA: TGTGCCAGCAGACAACAGCCGGGACAGGGGGCACTCTATGGCTACACCTTC. Translated, it gives CASRQQPGQGALYGYTF. The chain employs TRBV28 and TRBJ1-2, with 12 bases identical to TRBD1. The CDR3 covers 17 residues. The V and J ends lost 6 bases and 4 bases, in that order; junction bases with no gene match: 12. The germline gives CDR1 MDHEN, CDR2 SYDVKM.

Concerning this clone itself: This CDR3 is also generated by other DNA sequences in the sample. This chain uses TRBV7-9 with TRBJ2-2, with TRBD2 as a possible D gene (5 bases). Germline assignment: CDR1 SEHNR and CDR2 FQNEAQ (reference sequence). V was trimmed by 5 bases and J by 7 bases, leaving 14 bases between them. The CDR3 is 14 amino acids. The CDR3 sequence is CASSLPGRGGELFF. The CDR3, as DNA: TGTGCCAGCAGCCTCCCCGGCCGGGGCGGGGAGCTGTTTTTT.

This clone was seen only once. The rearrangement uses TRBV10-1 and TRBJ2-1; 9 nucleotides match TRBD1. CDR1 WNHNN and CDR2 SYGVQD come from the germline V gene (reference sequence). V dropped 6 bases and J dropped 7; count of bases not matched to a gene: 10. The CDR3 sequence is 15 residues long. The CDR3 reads CASSPTGQGRNEQFF. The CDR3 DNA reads TGCGCCAGCAGCCCAACAGGACAGGGGAGGAATGAGCAGTTCTTC.

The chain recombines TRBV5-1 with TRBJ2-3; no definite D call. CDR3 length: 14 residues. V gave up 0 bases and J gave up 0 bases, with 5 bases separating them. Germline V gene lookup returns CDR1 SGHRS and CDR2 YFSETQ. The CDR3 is CASSLERSTDTQYF. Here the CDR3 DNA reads TGCGCCAGCAGCTTGGAGAGGAGCACAGATACGCAGTATTTT.

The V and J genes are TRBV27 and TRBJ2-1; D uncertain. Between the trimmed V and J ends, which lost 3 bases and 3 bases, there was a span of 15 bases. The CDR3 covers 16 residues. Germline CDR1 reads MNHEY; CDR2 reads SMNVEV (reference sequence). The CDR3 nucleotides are TGTGCCAGCAGTTTTATTTGGTCTAGACTCTACAATGAGCAGTTCTTC. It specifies CASSFIWSRLYNEQFF.

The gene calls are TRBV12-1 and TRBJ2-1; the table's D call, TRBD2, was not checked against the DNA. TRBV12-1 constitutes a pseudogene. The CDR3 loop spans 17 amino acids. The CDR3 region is CASSLSRAGSFLDEQFF. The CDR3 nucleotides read TGTGCCAGCAGTTTGAGTAGAGCGGGATCTTTTTTAGATGAGCAGTTCTTC.

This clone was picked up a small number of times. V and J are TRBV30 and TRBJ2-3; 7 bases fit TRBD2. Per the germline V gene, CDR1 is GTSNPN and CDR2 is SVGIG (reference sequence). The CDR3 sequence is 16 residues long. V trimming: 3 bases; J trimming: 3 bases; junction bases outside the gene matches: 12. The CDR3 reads CAWSLGAGVLTDTQYF. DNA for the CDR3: TGTGCCTGGAGCCTAGGGGCGGGGGTCTTAACAGATACGCAGTATTTT.

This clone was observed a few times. The CDR3 DNA is TGTGCCAGCAGCTTAGAGGGGGGCCGGGGGGGTGAAAAACTGTTTTTT. This gives the protein CASSLEGGRGGEKLFF. This sequence joins TRBV7-2 and TRBJ1-4; possible D gene TRBD1, 6 bases. The CDR3 totals 16 residues. The V end lost 1 base, the J end lost 7 bases, and 16 bases lay between the germline ends. Germline loops: CDR1 SGHTA, CDR2 FQGNSA. The whole variable domain, filled in from reference TRBV7-2 and TRBJ1-4, reads GAGVSQSPSNKVTEKGKDVELRCDPISGHTALYWYRQSLGQGLEFLIYFQGNSAPDKSGLPSDRFSAERTGGSVSTLTIQRTQQEDSAVYLCASSLEGGRGGEKLFFGSGTQLSVL.

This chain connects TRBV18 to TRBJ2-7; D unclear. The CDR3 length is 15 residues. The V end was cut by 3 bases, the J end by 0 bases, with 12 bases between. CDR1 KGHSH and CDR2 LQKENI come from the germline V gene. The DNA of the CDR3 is TGTGCCAGCTCACCTGCGACTCCTGGCTCCTACGAGCAGTACTTC. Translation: CASSPATPGSYEQYF.

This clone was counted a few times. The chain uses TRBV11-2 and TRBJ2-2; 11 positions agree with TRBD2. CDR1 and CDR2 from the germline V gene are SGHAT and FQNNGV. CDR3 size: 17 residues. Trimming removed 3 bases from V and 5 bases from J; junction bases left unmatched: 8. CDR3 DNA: TGTGCCAGCAGCTTCGGCTTACTAGCGGGAGTGACCGGGGAGCTGTTTTTT. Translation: CASSFGLLAGVTGELFF.

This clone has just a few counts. CDR3 in DNA: TGTGCCAGCAGCAGGGGGTTCTCTGGGGCCAACGTCCTGACTTTC. It is translated as CASSRGFSGANVLTF. The chain has TRBV7-9 and TRBJ2-6; possible D gene TRBD1, 6 bases. Germline values: CDR1 SEHNR, CDR2 FQNEAQ (reference sequence). The CDR3 has 15 amino acids. Trimming pared 5 bases from V and 0 bases from J, leaving 8 bases between.

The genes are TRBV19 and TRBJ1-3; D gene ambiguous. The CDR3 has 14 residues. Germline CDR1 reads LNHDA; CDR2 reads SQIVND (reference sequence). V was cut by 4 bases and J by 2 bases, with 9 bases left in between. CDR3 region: CASSTGFPGNTIYF. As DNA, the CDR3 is TGTGCCAGTAGTACCGGGTTCCCTGGAAACACCATATATTTT.

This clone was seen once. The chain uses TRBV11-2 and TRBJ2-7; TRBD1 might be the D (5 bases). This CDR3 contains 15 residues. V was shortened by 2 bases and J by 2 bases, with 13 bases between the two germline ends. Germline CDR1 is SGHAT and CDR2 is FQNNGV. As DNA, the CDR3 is TGTGCCAGCAGCTTATATCCGGAACAGGCCTACGAGCAGTACTTC. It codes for CASSLYPEQAYEQYF.

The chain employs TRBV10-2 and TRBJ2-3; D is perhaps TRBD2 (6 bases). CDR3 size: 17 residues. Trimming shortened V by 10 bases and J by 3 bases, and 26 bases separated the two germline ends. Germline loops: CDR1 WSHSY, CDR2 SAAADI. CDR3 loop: CATRPIGTSTPTDTQYF. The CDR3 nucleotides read TGCGCCACACGACCGATCGGGACTTCCACCCCGACAGATACGCAGTATTTT.

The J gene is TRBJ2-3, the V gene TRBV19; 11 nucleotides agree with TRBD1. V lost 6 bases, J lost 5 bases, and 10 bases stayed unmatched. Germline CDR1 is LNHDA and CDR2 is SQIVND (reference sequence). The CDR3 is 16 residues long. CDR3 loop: CASRLSPGQGVDTQYF. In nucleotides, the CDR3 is TGTGCCAGTAGATTATCCCCGGGACAGGGGGTAGATACGCAGTATTTT.

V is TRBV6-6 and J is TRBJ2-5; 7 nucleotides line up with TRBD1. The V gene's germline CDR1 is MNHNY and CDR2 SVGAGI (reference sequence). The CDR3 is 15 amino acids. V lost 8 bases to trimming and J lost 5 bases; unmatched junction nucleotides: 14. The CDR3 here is CASRAGGTLHETQYF. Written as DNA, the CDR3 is TGTGCCAGCCGAGCAGGGGGTACCTTGCATGAGACCCAGTACTTC.

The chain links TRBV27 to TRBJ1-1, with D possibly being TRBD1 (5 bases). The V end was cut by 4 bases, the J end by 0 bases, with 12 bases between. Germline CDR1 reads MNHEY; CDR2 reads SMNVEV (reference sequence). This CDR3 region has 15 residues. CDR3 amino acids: CASSSRQNLNTEAFF. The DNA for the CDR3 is TGTGCCAGCAGTTCACGACAGAATTTGAACACTGAAGCTTTCTTT.

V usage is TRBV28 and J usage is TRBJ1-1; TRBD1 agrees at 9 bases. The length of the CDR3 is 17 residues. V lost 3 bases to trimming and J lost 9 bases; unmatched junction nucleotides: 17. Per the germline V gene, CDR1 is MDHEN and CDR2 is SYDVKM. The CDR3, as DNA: TGTGCCAGCAGTTTCTCTCGACAGGGGGTAGGCCTTCTTAAAGCTTTCTTT. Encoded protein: CASSFSRQGVGLLKAFF.

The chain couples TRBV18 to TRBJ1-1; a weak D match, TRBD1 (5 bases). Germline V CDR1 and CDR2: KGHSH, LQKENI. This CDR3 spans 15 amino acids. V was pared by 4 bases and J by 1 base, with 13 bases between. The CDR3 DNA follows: TGTGCCAGCTCACTGGGGGGACCTTCGAACACTGAAGCTTTCTTT. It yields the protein CASSLGGPSNTEAFF.

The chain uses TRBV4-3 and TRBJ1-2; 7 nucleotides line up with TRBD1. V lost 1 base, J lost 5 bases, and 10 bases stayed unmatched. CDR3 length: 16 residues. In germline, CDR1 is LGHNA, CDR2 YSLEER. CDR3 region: CASSQARTGQRYGYTF. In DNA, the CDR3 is TGCGCCAGCAGCCAAGCGAGGACAGGTCAACGTTATGGCTACACCTTC.

The CDR3 DNA reads TGTGCCAGCGCTGGGAACAGGGGGCGGTATGAAAAACTGTTTTTT. Its protein product is CASAGNRGRYEKLFF. The chain uses TRBV6-5 and TRBJ1-4; 9 bases are shared with TRBD1. Germline V CDR1 and CDR2: MNHEY, SVGAGI. This CDR3 contains 15 residues. The V segment lost 8 bases and the J segment 6 bases; nucleotides outside the gene matches: 10.

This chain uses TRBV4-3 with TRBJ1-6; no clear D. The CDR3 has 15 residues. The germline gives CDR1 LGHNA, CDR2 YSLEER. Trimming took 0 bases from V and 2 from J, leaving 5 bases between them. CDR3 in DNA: TGCGCCAGCAGCCAAGATCGGGCCTATAATTCACCCCTCCACTTT. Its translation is CASSQDRAYNSPLHF.

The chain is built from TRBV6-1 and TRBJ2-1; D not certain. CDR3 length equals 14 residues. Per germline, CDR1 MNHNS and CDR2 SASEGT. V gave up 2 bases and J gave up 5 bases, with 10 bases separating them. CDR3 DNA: TGTGCCAGCAGTGAATTTGTGGCAGACAATGAGCAGTTCTTC. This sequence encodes CASSEFVADNEQFF.

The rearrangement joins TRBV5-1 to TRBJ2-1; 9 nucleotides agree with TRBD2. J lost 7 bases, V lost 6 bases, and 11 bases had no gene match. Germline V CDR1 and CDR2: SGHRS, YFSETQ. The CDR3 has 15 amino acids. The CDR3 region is CASTPSGAVGNEQFF. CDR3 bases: TGCGCCAGCACCCCTAGCGGGGCAGTTGGGAATGAGCAGTTCTTC.

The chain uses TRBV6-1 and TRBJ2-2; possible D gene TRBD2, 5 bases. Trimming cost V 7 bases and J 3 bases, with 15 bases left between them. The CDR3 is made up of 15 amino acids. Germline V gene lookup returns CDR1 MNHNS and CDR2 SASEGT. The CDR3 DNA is TGTGCCAGCACCGAGCGTAGGACTTACACCGGGGAGCTGTTTTTT. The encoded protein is CASTERRTYTGELFF.

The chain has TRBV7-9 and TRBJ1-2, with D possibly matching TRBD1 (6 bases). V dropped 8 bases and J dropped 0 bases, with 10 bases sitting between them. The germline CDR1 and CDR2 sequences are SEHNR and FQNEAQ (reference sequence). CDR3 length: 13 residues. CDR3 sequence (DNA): TGTGCCAGCTCGGGACAAACTAACTATGGCTACACCTTC. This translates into CASSGQTNYGYTF. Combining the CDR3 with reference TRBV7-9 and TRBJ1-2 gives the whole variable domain DTGVSQNPRHKITKRGQNVTFRCDPISEHNRLYWYRQTLGQGPEFLTYFQNEAQLEKSRLLSDRFSAERPKGSFSTLEIQRTEQGDSAMYLCASSGQTNYGYTFGSGTRLTVV.

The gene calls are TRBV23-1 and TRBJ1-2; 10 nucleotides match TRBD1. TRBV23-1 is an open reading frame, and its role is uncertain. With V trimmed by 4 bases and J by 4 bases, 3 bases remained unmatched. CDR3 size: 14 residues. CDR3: CASSRGQGTYGYTF. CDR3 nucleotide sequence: TGCGCCAGCAGTCGGGGACAGGGGACCTATGGCTACACCTTC.